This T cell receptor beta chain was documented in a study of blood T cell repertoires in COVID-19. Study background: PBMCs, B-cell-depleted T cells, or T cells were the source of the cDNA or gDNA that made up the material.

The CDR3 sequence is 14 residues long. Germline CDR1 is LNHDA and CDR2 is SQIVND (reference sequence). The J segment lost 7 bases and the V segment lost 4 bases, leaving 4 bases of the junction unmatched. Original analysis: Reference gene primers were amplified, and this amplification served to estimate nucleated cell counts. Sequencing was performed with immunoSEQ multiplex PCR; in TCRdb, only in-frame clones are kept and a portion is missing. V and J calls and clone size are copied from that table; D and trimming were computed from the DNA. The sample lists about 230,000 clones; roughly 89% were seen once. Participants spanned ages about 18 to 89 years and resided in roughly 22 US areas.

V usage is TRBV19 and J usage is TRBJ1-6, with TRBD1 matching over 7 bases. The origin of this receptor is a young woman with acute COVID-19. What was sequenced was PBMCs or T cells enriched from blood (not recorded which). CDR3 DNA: TGTGCCAGTAGTAGCGGGACAGTCAATTCACCCCTCCACTTT. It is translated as CASSSGTVNSPLHF.